Shown below are 3 T cell receptor beta chains from a single sample sequenced in a study of response to subunit inactivated influenza vaccine. One entry per CDR3 protein, called by TCRdb with MiXCR from the RT-PCR reads. In the table there are under 200,000 distinct CDR3 sequences, approximately 11% of which are singletons. The specimen was CD8+ T cells sorted from PBMCs, collected about 23 months after vaccination. All receptors derive from a man between 50 and 69 years old who received an inactivated influenza vaccine.

The chain links TRBV9 to TRBJ1-1; 11 positions agree with TRBD1. The CDR3 runs 17 residues. J gave up 2 bases and V 3 bases, and 9 bases lay outside the gene matches. CDR1 and CDR2 from the germline V gene are SGDLS and YYNGEE. The chain's CDR3 is CASSDPGQGGRNTEAFF. In DNA form, the CDR3 reads TGTGCCAGCAGCGATCCGGGACAGGGGGGTAGAAACACTGAAGCTTTCTTT. Filled out from reference TRBV9 and TRBJ1-1, the complete variable domain reads DSGVTQTPKHLITATGQRVTLRCSPRSGDLSVYWYQQSLDQGLQFLIQYYNGEERAKGNILERFSAQQFPDLHSELNLSSLELGDSALYFCASSDPGQGGRNTEAFFGQGTRLTVV.

In this sample, this clonotype turned up a few times. The CDR3 region is CASSYSSRLDYNEQFF. The CDR3 region has the DNA TGTGCCAGCAGTTACTCGAGTAGGTTAGACTACAATGAGCAGTTCTTC. This chain joins TRBV6-5 and TRBJ2-1; D gene unclear. The CDR3 consists of 16 residues. V gave up 0 bases and J gave up 3 bases, with 12 bases separating them. Germline CDR1 MNHEY, CDR2 SVGAGI.

V gene TRBV10-3 combines with J gene TRBJ2-3; 8 positions match TRBD2. This CDR3 is 18 amino acids long. CDR1 and CDR2 from the germline V gene are ENHRY and SYGVKD. J lost 7 bases, V lost 0 bases, and 15 bases had no gene match. The CDR3: CAISESTRVAGTKNTQYF. CDR3 DNA sequence: TGTGCCATCAGTGAGTCGACTCGGGTAGCGGGAACAAAGAATACGCAGTATTTT.